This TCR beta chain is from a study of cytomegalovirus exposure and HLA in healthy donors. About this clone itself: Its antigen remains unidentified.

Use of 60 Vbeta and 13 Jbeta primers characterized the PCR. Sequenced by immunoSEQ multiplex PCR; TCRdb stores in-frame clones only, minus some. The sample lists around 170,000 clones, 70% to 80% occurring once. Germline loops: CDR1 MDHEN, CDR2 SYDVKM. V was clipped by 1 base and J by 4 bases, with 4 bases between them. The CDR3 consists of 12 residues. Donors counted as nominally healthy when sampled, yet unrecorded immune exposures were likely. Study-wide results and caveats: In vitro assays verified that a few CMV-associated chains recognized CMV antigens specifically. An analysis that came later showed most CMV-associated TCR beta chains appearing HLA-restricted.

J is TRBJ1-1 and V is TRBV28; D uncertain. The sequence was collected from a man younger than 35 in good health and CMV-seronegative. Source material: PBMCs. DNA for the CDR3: TGTGCCAGCAGTTTATTCGGCACTGAAGCTTTCTTT. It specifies CASSLFGTEAFF.